One and the same sample provided the 27 T cell receptor beta chains below, sequenced in a study of breast tumors, draining lymph nodes, adjacent tissues. TCRdb re-derived calls from the multiplex PCR reads in MiXCR, one entry per CDR3 protein. There are about 22,000 distinct CDR3 sequences in the sample; 64% occur only once, and approximately 21% lies in the top ten. The sequencing sample was made of tumor-adjacent breast tissue. These receptors all stem from a female donor with breast cancer. Some clones in this sample may be carry-over from other donors' samples.

This clonotype was counted once. The V call is TRBV7-2, the J call TRBJ1-6; no firm D call. Per the germline V gene, CDR1 is SGHTA and CDR2 is FQGNSA. This CDR3 is 13 amino acids long. Trimming shortened V by 2 bases and J by 8 bases, and 7 bases separated the two germline ends. The chain's CDR3 is CASSLSGDSPLHF. CDR3 coding DNA: TGTGCCAGCAGCTTATCTGGGGATTCACCCCTCCACTTT.

V is TRBV20-1 and J is TRBJ2-5; D call uncertain. From germline, CDR1 is DFQATT and CDR2 SNEGSKA (reference sequence). Trimming stripped 3 bases from V and 2 bases from J, with 4 bases between. The CDR3 spans 11 residues. This CDR3 is CSARVQETQYF. In nucleotides, the CDR3 is TGCAGTGCTAGGGTTCAAGAGACCCAGTACTTC.

The V and J genes are TRBV20-1 and TRBJ1-6; 9 bases fit TRBD1. From germline, CDR1 is DFQATT and CDR2 SNEGSKA (reference sequence). V shed 5 bases and J 5 bases; nucleotides not matched to a gene: 7. This CDR3 spans 15 amino acids. CDR3 sequence reads: CSAPSDRGDNSPLHF. The CDR3 DNA reads as TGCAGTGCTCCGTCAGACAGGGGGGATAATTCACCCCTCCACTTT.

V is TRBV4-1 and J is TRBJ2-5, with TRBD2 identical over 7 bases. The CDR3 runs 15 residues. Germline V lookup: CDR1 MGHRA, CDR2 YSYEKL. J was trimmed by 1 base and V by 4 bases; bases with no gene match: 6. This CDR3 is CASSPVGLIQETQYF. Here the CDR3 DNA reads TGCGCCAGCAGCCCGGTGGGACTAATCCAAGAGACCCAGTACTTC.

The rearrangement links TRBV6-5 to TRBJ2-7, with D unresolved. V shed 5 bases and J shed 3 bases, with 5 bases lying between them. Looked up from germline, CDR1 is MNHEY and CDR2 is SVGAGI. This CDR3 comprises 11 residues. The CDR3 coding sequence is TGTGCCAGCAGTCGAGGCTACGAGCAGTACTTC. Translating gives CASSRGYEQYF.

In this sample, this clonotype turned up many times. This may stem from a read error, because a much larger clone lies one nucleotide away. V is TRBV20-1 and J is TRBJ2-1; 7 bases are a match to TRBD2. Unmatched junction bases numbered 14, after V lost 6 bases and J lost 9 bases. Germline lookup yields CDR1 DFQATT and CDR2 SNEGSKA (reference sequence). The CDR3 covers 14 residues. CDR3 bases: TGCAGTGCCATCCGGGACTATCTGCGCCCTGAGCAGTTCTTC. Its translation is CSAIRDYLRPEQFF.

The chain has TRBV29-1 and TRBJ2-5; unclear D gene. The length of the CDR3 is 12 residues. Trimming removed 3 bases from V and 5 bases from J, with 10 bases in between. The V gene's germline CDR1 is SQVTM and CDR2 ANQGSEA. This chain's CDR3 is CSVEVGVETQYF. The CDR3 coding sequence is TGCAGCGTTGAGGTGGGTGTGGAGACCCAGTACTTC.

This clonotype has a count of ten or more. The genes are TRBV10-3 and TRBJ1-1, with 7 bases identical to TRBD1. V trimming: 5 bases; J trimming: 3 bases; junction bases outside the gene matches: 15. The CDR3 totals 17 residues. The germline gives CDR1 ENHRY, CDR2 SYGVKD. CDR3 protein: CAISLDRVASWDTEAFF. The CDR3 nucleotides read TGTGCCATCAGTCTTGACAGGGTGGCTTCGTGGGACACTGAAGCTTTCTTT.

The rearrangement uses TRBV5-6 and TRBJ2-5; 7 bases line up with TRBD1. The CDR3 contains 15 residues. CDR1 and CDR2 (germline): SGHDT, YYEEEE. Unmatched junction bases numbered 7, after V lost 0 bases and J lost 5 bases. The CDR3 DNA reads as TGTGCCAGCAGCTTGGGACAGGGTAGGGGGGAGACCCAGTACTTC. The encoded protein is CASSLGQGRGETQYF.

The chain uses TRBV29-1 and TRBJ1-3; the match to TRBD1 covers 8 bases. The germline V gene has CDR1 SQVTM and CDR2 ANQGSEA. With V trimmed by 4 bases and J by 4 bases, 3 bases remained unmatched. The CDR3 is 13 amino acids. The CDR3 is CSVGQGKGNTIYF. DNA for the CDR3: TGCAGCGTTGGACAGGGGAAAGGAAACACCATATATTTT.

This clonotype was detected ten times or more. At one boundary the junction diverges from the germline segment, which might be a read error. This chain joins TRBV7-9 and TRBJ2-3, with 8 bases aligning to TRBD2. There are 15 residues in the CDR3. Germline lookup yields CDR1 SEHNR and CDR2 FQNEAQ (reference sequence). The CDR3 coding sequence is TGTGCCAGCAGCTCCAGCGGGAGACCCACAGGTACGCAGTATTTT. This translates into CASSSSGRPTGTQYF.

This clonotype is medium-sized by share. The chain couples TRBV5-6 to TRBJ1-6; possibly TRBD1 for D (6 bases). With 10 bases removed from V and 10 bases from J, the gap between germline ends came to 21 bases. The CDR3 is made up of 14 amino acids. In germline, CDR1 is SGHDT, CDR2 YYEEEE. The CDR3 region has the DNA TGTGCCGGAGAAAACAGGGCATCTGGGTCACCCCTCCACTTT. Amino acids: CAGENRASGSPLHF.

The chain couples TRBV5-4 to TRBJ2-1, with 9 positions matching TRBD2. The CDR3 is 15 residues long. Germline CDR1 reads SGHNT; CDR2 reads YYREEE (reference sequence). Losses at the gene ends were 2 bases for V and 7 bases for J; bases not matched to a gene: 7. In DNA, the CDR3 is TGTGCCAGCAGCTTTGAGCGGGGGGTCGAAAATGAGCAGTTCTTC. Translation: CASSFERGVENEQFF.

This clonotype was picked up many times. J is TRBJ2-5 and V is TRBV12-3 or TRBV12-4; D unresolved. The ends were cut back, 9 bases at V and 1 base at J, with 12 bases in the middle. The CDR3 is 13 residues long. The CDR3 DNA reads as TGTGCCAGTAACCACGGCGCCCAAGAGACCCAGTACTTC. Encoded protein: CASNHGAQETQYF.

CDR3 coding DNA: TGCAGCGTTGAGGTGCACACCGGGGAGCTGTTTTTT. It translates to CSVEVHTGELFF. J is TRBJ2-2 and V is TRBV29-1; D remains unclear. V was trimmed by 3 bases and J by 3 bases, leaving 5 bases between them. Germline CDR1 and CDR2: SQVTM and ANQGSEA. This CDR3 comprises 12 residues.

This clonotype was recorded at least ten times. The genes are TRBV7-2 and TRBJ2-1; D unresolved. V was clipped by 1 base and J by 1 base, with 8 bases between them. This CDR3 region has 15 residues. Germline values: CDR1 SGHTA, CDR2 FQGNSA. The CDR3 region has the DNA TGTGCCAGCAGCTTAGAAGCGCCATCCTACAATGAGCAGTTCTTC. Translating it yields CASSLEAPSYNEQFF.

The chain has TRBV7-8 and TRBJ1-2, with a tentative D call TRBD1 (5 bases). V gave up 6 bases and J gave up 2 bases, with 19 bases separating them. The V gene's germline CDR1 is SGHVS and CDR2 FQNEAQ. This CDR3 region has 16 residues. CDR3 in DNA: TGTGCCAGCAGTTGGTGGGGGAACCCAAAAAACTATGGCTACACCTTC. Translation gives CASSWWGNPKNYGYTF.

The V and J genes are TRBV4-2 and TRBJ2-1; 7 bases line up with TRBD2. The CDR3 loop spans 15 amino acids. The germline gives CDR1 LGHNA, CDR2 YNFKEQ. Trimming cost V 4 bases and J 4 bases; bases outside gene matches: 7. The chain's CDR3 is CASSRLLAVYNEQFF. In nucleotides, the CDR3 is TGTGCCAGCAGCCGCTTGCTAGCGGTATACAATGAGCAGTTCTTC.

The chain couples TRBV7-2 to TRBJ2-7, with TRBD1 matching over 9 bases. From germline, CDR1 is SGHTA and CDR2 FQGNSA. V shed 5 bases and J 3 bases; nucleotides not matched to a gene: 5. The CDR3 has 14 amino acids. The CDR3 sequence is CASSPRDRDYEQYF. The CDR3 DNA follows: TGTGCCAGCAGCCCGCGGGACAGGGACTACGAGCAGTACTTC.

The rearrangement links TRBV7-2 to TRBJ1-6; no clear D gene. Germline values: CDR1 SGHTA, CDR2 FQGNSA. The CDR3 spans 12 residues. Deletions cut 5 bases from V and 7 bases from J, with 6 bases between. In DNA form, the CDR3 reads TGTGCCAGCAGCCTTCGAAATTCACCCCTCCACTTT. Translating gives CASSLRNSPLHF.

The chain couples TRBV7-2 to TRBJ2-3, with a possible D match to TRBD2 (6 bases). CDR1 and CDR2 from the germline V gene are SGHTA and FQGNSA. V shed 5 bases and J shed 1 base, with 13 bases lying between them. There are 15 residues in the CDR3. The CDR3: CASSQALAGTDTQYF. The DNA for the CDR3 is TGTGCCAGCAGCCAAGCACTAGCAGGCACAGATACGCAGTATTTT.

The chain couples TRBV7-3 to TRBJ2-7; possible D gene TRBD1, 6 bases. The CDR3 is made up of 16 amino acids. Germline V gene data show CDR1 as SGHTA and CDR2 as FQGTGA. Between the trimmed V and J ends, which lost 3 bases and 3 bases, there was a span of 18 bases. The CDR3 here is CASSFSEGEGRYEQYV. The CDR3 coding sequence is TGTGCCAGCAGCTTTAGTGAGGGGGAAGGGCGCTACGAGCAGTACGTC.

This sequence joins TRBV7-9 and TRBJ2-1; 14 bases align to TRBD2. Germline V gene sequence: CDR1 SEHNR, CDR2 FQNEAQ (reference sequence). V was clipped by 5 bases and J by 0 bases; unmatched bases: 0. This CDR3 is 16 amino acids long. The CDR3 nucleotides are TGTGCCAGCAGCGGACTAGCGGGGGGCTCCTACAATGAGCAGTTCTTC. Translated: CASSGLAGGSYNEQFF.

This clonotype occurred many times. This chain uses TRBV7-9 with TRBJ1-1; tentatively, D is TRBD1 (6 bases). CDR1 and CDR2 (germline): SEHNR, FQNEAQ (reference sequence). This CDR3 is 13 amino acids long. The V end was cut by 2 bases, the J end by 7 bases, with 11 bases between. The CDR3 coding sequence is TGTGCCAGCAGCTTAATGGGGGCAAGTGAAGCTTTCTTT. This encodes CASSLMGASEAFF. The whole variable domain, remainder taken from reference TRBV7-9 and TRBJ1-1, is DTGVSQNPRHKITKRGQNVTFRCDPISEHNRLYWYRQTLGQGPEFLTYFQNEAQLEKSRLLSDRFSAERPKGSFSTLEIQRTEQGDSAMYLCASSLMGASEAFFGQGTRLTVV.

By its share, this clonotype is medium-sized. The V and J genes are TRBV18 and TRBJ1-6; 7 bases align to TRBD1. The CDR3 runs to 16 residues. Germline CDR1 reads KGHSH; CDR2 reads LQKENI. J was trimmed by 4 bases and V by 4 bases; bases with no gene match: 7. The CDR3 is CASSLRAGGYNSPLHF. In DNA, the CDR3 is TGTGCCAGCTCACTTCGCGCAGGGGGATATAATTCACCCCTCCACTTT. Drawing the rest from reference TRBV18 and TRBJ1-6, the complete variable domain is NAGVMQNPRHLVRRRGQEARLRCSPMKGHSHVYWYRQLPEEGLKFMVYLQKENIIDESGMPKERFSAEFPKEGPSILRIQQVVRGDSAAYFCASSLRAGGYNSPLHFGNGTRLTVT.

This clonotype was counted ten times or more. The chain couples TRBV11-2 to TRBJ2-1; 9 bases align to TRBD2. The CDR3 is made up of 18 amino acids. After removal of 5 bases from V and 8 bases from J, the junction contained 19 bases not matched to a gene. Germline V CDR1 and CDR2: SGHAT, FQNNGV. The CDR3 loop is CASSPIIPPGTSSDEQFF. The CDR3 DNA sequence: TGTGCCAGCAGCCCTATTATTCCCCCCGGGACTAGCAGCGATGAGCAGTTCTTC.

This chain connects TRBV7-2 to TRBJ1-4; D is perhaps TRBD1 (6 bases). Per germline, CDR1 SGHTA and CDR2 FQGNSA. Trimming shortened V by 0 bases and J by 8 bases, and 13 bases separated the two germline ends. The CDR3 extends over 15 amino acids. CDR3 nucleotide sequence: TGTGCCAGCAGCTTAGCGGGCCAGGGGTGGGAAAAACTGTTTTTT. Its translation: CASSLAGQGWEKLFF.